A selection of T cell receptor beta chains follows, all from one sample in a study of T cells in localized non-small cell lung cancer. Data came from immunoSEQ multiplex PCR; TCRdb stores just in-frame clones and leaves some out. This sample yields 75,000 to 80,000 clones, of which 80% are seen a single time; nearly 9.5% belongs to the top ten. The starting material was peripheral blood, obtained before any cancer treatment. Every receptor here comes from a female donor over 55 with stage I lung adenocarcinoma. Each CDR3 is given with its conserved first and last residue. D genes are given only for firm matches. Rows give clone size only sometimes, using once, few, many, or a class for an expanded clone.

J: TRBJ2-3; size: -; V: TRBV5-1; D: TRBD2; DNA: TGCGCCAGCAGCTTGAACATAGCGGGAGATAAATATACGCAGTATTTT; CDR3: CASSLNIAGDKYTQYF
J: TRBJ1-3; size: -; V: TRBV11-3; D: TRBD1; DNA: TGTGCCAGCAGCCCGGGACAGGGCCCTGGAAACACCATATATTTT; CDR3: CASSPGQGPGNTIYF
J: TRBJ1-2; size: -; V: TRBV6-6; D: TRBD1; DNA: TGTGCCAGCAGCGCCGACAGGGGCTATGGCTACACCTTC; CDR3: CASSADRGYGYTF
J: TRBJ1-5; size: -; V: TRBV11-2; D: -; DNA: TGTGCCAGCAGCTTATCGGTGGTCGGGCAGCCCCAGCATTTT; CDR3: CASSLSVVGQPQHF
J: TRBJ1-4; size: few; V: TRBV15; D: -; DNA: TGTGCCACCAGCAGTGCGACAGAGGGGAATGAAAAACTGTTTTTT; CDR3: CATSSATEGNEKLFF
J: TRBJ2-6; size: many; V: TRBV4-3; D: -; DNA: TGCGCCAGCAGCCAAGATTGGGACTCTGGGGCCAACGTCCTGACTTTC; CDR3: CASSQDWDSGANVLTF
J: TRBJ1-2; size: -; V: TRBV15; D: -; DNA: TGTGCCACCAGCAGAGGGGGGGGTCTCGTGGGTTATGGCTACACCTTC; CDR3: CATSRGGGLVGYGYTF
J: TRBJ2-5; size: -; V: TRBV5-6; D: TRBD1; DNA: TGTGCCAGCAGCCCCGGGACAGGGGTCGAGACCCAGTACTTC; CDR3: CASSPGTGVETQYF
J: TRBJ2-2; size: -; V: TRBV5-1; D: -; DNA: TGCGCCAGCAGCTTGGCAAGTCCCGGGGAGCTGTTTTTT; CDR3: CASSLASPGELFF
J: TRBJ2-1; size: -; V: TRBV5-1; D: -; DNA: TGCGCCAGCATGCGGGACGGAGACAATGAGCAGTTCTTC; CDR3: CASMRDGDNEQFF
J: TRBJ2-7; size: -; V: TRBV30; D: -; DNA: TGTGCCTTTAACAGGCCGGGAAGCTCCTACGAGCAGTACTTC; CDR3: CAFNRPGSSYEQYF
J: TRBJ2-7; size: few; V: TRBV5-6; D: -; DNA: TGTGCCAGCAGCATGGACACCTCCTACGAGCAGTACTTC; CDR3: CASSMDTSYEQYF
J: TRBJ1-2; size: -; V: TRBV30; D: -; DNA: TGTGCCTGGAGCCCAGTGGGGGTGAGTGGCTACACCTTC; CDR3: CAWSPVGVSGYTF